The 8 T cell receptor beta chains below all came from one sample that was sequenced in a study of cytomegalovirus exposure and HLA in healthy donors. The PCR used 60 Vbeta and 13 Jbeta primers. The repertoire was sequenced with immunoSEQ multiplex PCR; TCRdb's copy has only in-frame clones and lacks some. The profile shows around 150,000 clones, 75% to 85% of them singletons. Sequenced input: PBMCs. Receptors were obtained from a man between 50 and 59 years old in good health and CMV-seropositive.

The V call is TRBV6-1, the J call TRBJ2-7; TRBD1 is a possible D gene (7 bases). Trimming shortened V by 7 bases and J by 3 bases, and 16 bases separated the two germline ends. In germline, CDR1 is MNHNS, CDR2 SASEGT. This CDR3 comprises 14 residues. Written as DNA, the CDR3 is TGTGCCAGCACCCCCAGGGGGGACAGCTACGAGCAGTACTTC. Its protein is CASTPRGDSYEQYF.

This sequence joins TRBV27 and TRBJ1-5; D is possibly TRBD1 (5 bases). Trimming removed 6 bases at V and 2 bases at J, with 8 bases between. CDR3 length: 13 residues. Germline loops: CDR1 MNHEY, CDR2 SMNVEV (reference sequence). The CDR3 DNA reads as TGTGCCAGCAGCGACAGTCGCAATCAGCCCCAGCATTTT. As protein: CASSDSRNQPQHF.

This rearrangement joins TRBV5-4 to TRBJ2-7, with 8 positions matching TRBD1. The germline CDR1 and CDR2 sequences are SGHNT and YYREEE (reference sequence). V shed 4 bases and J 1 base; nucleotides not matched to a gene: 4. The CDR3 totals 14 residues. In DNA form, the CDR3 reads TGTGCCAGCAGCCTCCGGGACAGGTCCTACGAGCAGTACTTC. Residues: CASSLRDRSYEQYF. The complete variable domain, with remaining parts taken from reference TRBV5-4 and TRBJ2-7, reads ETGVTQSPTHLIKTRGQQVTLRCSSQSGHNTVSWYQQALGQGPQFIFQYYREEENGRGNFPPRFSGLQFPNYSSELNVNALELDDSALYLCASSLRDRSYEQYFGPGTRLTVT.

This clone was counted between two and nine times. CDR3 coding DNA: TGTGCCAGCAGCTTAAAGCCTAGCGGGAGGGGTGGCGCAGATACGCAGTATTTT. Translation gives CASSLKPSGRGGADTQYF. This rearrangement joins TRBV7-9 to TRBJ2-3; TRBD2 aligns across 12 bases. V gave up 2 bases and J gave up 4 bases; unmatched junction bases: 10. Germline V gives CDR1 SEHNR, CDR2 FQNEAQ (reference sequence). This CDR3 spans 18 amino acids.

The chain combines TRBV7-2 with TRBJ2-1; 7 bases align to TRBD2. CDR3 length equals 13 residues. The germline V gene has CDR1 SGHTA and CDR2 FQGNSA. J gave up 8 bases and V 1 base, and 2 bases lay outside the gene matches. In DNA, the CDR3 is TGTGCCAGCAGCTTAGGGGGAGGGCATGAGCAGTTCTTC. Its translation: CASSLGGGHEQFF.

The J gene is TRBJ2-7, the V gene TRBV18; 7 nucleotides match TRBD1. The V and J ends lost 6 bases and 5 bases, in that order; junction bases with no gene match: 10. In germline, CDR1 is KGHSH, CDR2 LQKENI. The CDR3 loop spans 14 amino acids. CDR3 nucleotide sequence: TGTGCCAGCTCCCTTGACAGGGCTGGCAACGAGCAGTACTTC. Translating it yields CASSLDRAGNEQYF.

The CDR3 bases are TGTGCCAGCCTAAAGGCGGGCACCGGGGAGCTGTTTTTT. Translation gives CASLKAGTGELFF. The chain links TRBV7-2 to TRBJ2-2; a possible D gene is TRBD2 (5 bases). Germline assignment: CDR1 SGHTA and CDR2 FQGNSA. V was trimmed by 8 bases and J by 4 bases, leaving 11 bases between them. This CDR3 region has 13 residues.

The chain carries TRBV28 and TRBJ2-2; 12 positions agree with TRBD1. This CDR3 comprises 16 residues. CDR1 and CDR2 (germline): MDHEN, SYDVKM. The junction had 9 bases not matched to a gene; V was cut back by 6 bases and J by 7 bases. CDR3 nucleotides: TGTGCCAGCAGCACCCGGGACAGGGGGCGCGTCGGGGAGCTGTTTTTT. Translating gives CASSTRDRGRVGELFF.